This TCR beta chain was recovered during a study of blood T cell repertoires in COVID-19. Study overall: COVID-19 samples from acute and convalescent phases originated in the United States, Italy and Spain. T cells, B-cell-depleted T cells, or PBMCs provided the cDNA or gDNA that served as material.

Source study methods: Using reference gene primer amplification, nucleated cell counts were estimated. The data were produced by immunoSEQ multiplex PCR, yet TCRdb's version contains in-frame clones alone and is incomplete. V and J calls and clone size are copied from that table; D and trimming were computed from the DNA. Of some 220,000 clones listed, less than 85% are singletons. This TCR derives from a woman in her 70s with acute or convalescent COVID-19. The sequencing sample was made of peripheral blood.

The CDR3: CASSLSGRGNQPQHF. In DNA, the CDR3 is TGCGCCAGCAGCTTGTCGGGCAGGGGCAATCAGCCCCAGCATTTT. This sequence joins TRBV5-1 and TRBJ1-5, with D perhaps matching TRBD1 (5 bases). This CDR3 has 15 amino acids. CDR1 is SGHRS and CDR2 is YFSETQ in the germline V gene. V lost 1 base and J lost 2, with 10 bases in between.